The clone carrying this T cell receptor (beta chain) has ten or more counts. Authors of the study amplified TCR beta CDR3 regions from RNA transcripts. First-round RT-PCR of the TCR CDR3 relied on the HTBI primer set. Via MiXCR, TCRdb re-called the multiplex PCR reads, giving one row per CDR3 protein. The sample holds approximately 410,000 distinct CDR3 sequences, roughly 14% seen once. Inclusion characteristics of ophthalmopathy patients comprised a Clinical Activity Score of at least 3, a NOSPECS grade of at least 4, and duration under 3 months. Lactation, pregnancy, other autoimmune disease or uncontrolled infection led to exclusion of patients. Diagnosis relied on clinical symptoms, serum thyroxine and TRAb, thyroid ultrasound and orbital computed tomography. This sample was taken from a study of T cells in Graves' hyperthyroidism and ophthalmopathy. The wider study: The authors collected peripheral blood at initial diagnosis, before any treatment.

The specimen sequenced was blood. The receptor's source is a man younger than 35 with Graves' ophthalmopathy.

Written as DNA, the CDR3 is TGTGCCAGCAGTGAAAGGCAAGGGTATGGCTACACCTTC. Translated, it gives CASSERQGYGYTF. The chain links TRBV6-1 to TRBJ1-2; D not certain. The CDR3 runs to 13 residues. V lost 2 bases, J lost 5 bases, and 9 bases lay in between. The germline gives CDR1 MNHNS, CDR2 SASEGT.